This T cell receptor beta chain was sequenced for a study of OX40 agonist ivuxolimab in advanced cancers. About the research overall: Males comprised 82.7% of the group, whose mean age was approximately 60 years (range roughly 23 to 80). Partial responses occurred in Three dose-escalation patients, one with hepatocellular carcinoma and two with cutaneous melanoma. The study, taken as a whole, reports: CD4+ and CD8+ blood T cells expanded clonally by week 6 at 0.1 to 3.0 mg/kg.

Blood was sampled at baseline, cycle 4 day 1, and cycle 7 day 1. CDR3 size: 13 residues. With 0 bases removed from V and 8 bases from J, the gap between germline ends came to 9 bases. Germline V gene sequence: CDR1 SGHDT, CDR2 YYEEEE. In the case of this clone: Its antigen remains unknown.

The table came from immunoSEQ multiplex PCR; TCRdb's copy has only in-frame clones and leaves some out. In the table there are 71,000 or so clones, 86% of which are singletons. This rearrangement joins TRBV5-6 to TRBJ2-1; perhaps TRBD2 as D (6 bases). The receptor was isolated from an adult with an advanced solid tumor such as melanoma, head and neck, liver or kidney cancer. The material was CD4+ or CD8+ T cells sorted from blood, obtained in a trial of the OX40 agonist ivuxolimab. Here the CDR3 DNA reads TGTGCCAGCAGCTTGGTGGGGACTGATGAGCAGTTCTTC. Translation gives CASSLVGTDEQFF.